This T cell receptor (beta chain) was captured in a study of Ad26.COV2.S vaccination and SARS-CoV-2 variants. Regarding treatment: over 15 received Ad26.COV2.S at low or high dose, single or two shots; several received placebo; per-sample allocation not given. Day 63 following the first vaccine or placebo injection was when the samples were taken. Profiled with immunoSEQ multiplex PCR; TCRdb holds only in-frame clones, not every one. The table lists about half a million clones, 89% of them singletons. The CDR3 covers 14 residues. V shed 6 bases and J 4 bases; nucleotides not matched to a gene: 6. CDR1 and CDR2 (germline): MNHEY, SVGAGI.

The sequence derives from a person aged 18-65 years who received the Ad26.COV2.S COVID-19 vaccine or a placebo. This chain joins TRBV6-5 and TRBJ2-1; the match to TRBD2 covers 7 bases. The material was peripheral blood, obtained in a trial of Ad26.COV2.S vaccine versus placebo. The CDR3 reads CASREGLIYNEQFF. CDR3 nucleotides: TGTGCCAGCAGAGAGGGACTAATTTACAATGAGCAGTTCTTC.